The rows below give T cell receptor beta chains drawn from one sample of a study of early T cells in non-severe SARS-CoV-2 infection. In TCRdb, the 5' RACE reads were re-called with MiXCR into one record per CDR3 protein. The data show 55,000 to 65,000 distinct CDR3 sequences, roughly a tenth seen once. The sequencing input was whole blood. Receptors were obtained from an adult who was a healthcare worker with PCR-confirmed SARS-CoV-2 infection or an uninfected control (not recorded which). Each CDR3 is given with its conserved first and last residue. The order of the fields is CDR3 length, clone size, J gene, V gene, D gene, CDR3 protein, CDR3 DNA. D genes are given only for firm matches. Some rows have no size entry. The others give once, few or many, or a class for an expanded clone.

CDR3 length: 14
clone size: -
J gene: TRBJ2-1
V gene: TRBV20-1
D gene: -
CDR3 protein: CSAYFSSSYNEQFF
CDR3 DNA: TGCAGTGCCTACTTCTCGAGCTCCTACAATGAGCAGTTCTTC

CDR3 length: 15
clone size: few
J gene: TRBJ1-6
V gene: TRBV4-3
D gene: TRBD1
CDR3 protein: CASSQGDRTQATLHF
CDR3 DNA: TGCGCCAGCAGCCAAGGGGACAGAACTCAAGCAACCCTCCACTTT

CDR3 length: 15
clone size: many
J gene: TRBJ1-6
V gene: TRBV4-3
D gene: -
CDR3 protein: CASSPKDRDYSPLHF
CDR3 DNA: TGCGCCAGCAGCCCCAAAGATAGGGACTATTCACCCCTCCACTTT

CDR3 length: 17
clone size: many
J gene: TRBJ2-1
V gene: TRBV7-3
D gene: TRBD2
CDR3 protein: CASSLTAGGPDYNEQFF
CDR3 DNA: TGTGCCAGCAGCTTAACAGCGGGAGGACCTGATTACAATGAGCAGTTCTTC

CDR3 length: 15
clone size: many
J gene: TRBJ1-2
V gene: TRBV6-5
D gene: -
CDR3 protein: CASRPRGQNIYGYTF
CDR3 DNA: TGTGCCAGCAGGCCCCGCGGACAGAACATCTATGGCTACACCTTC

CDR3 length: 13
clone size: many
J gene: TRBJ2-4
V gene: TRBV20-1
D gene: -
CDR3 protein: CSASAYGKNIQYF
CDR3 DNA: TGCAGTGCTAGTGCCTACGGCAAAAACATTCAGTACTTC

CDR3 length: 18
clone size: many
J gene: TRBJ2-2
V gene: TRBV12-3/TRBV12-4
D gene: -
CDR3 protein: CASSLHLPGPGNTGELFF
CDR3 DNA: TGTGCCAGCAGTTTACATCTTCCAGGGCCGGGGAACACCGGGGAGCTGTTTTTT

CDR3 length: 14
clone size: -
J gene: TRBJ2-5
V gene: TRBV2
D gene: TRBD1
CDR3 protein: CASRDRGGLGTQYF
CDR3 DNA: TGTGCCAGCCGGGACAGGGGTGGCCTGGGGACCCAGTACTTC

CDR3 length: 11
clone size: -
J gene: TRBJ1-2
V gene: TRBV20-1
D gene: -
CDR3 protein: CSARGRSGYTF
CDR3 DNA: TGCAGTGCTAGGGGAAGAAGCGGCTACACCTTC

CDR3 length: 14
clone size: -
J gene: TRBJ1-2
V gene: TRBV7-9
D gene: -
CDR3 protein: CASSAGLRNYGYTF
CDR3 DNA: TGTGCCAGCAGCGCGGGACTGCGAAACTATGGCTACACCTTC

CDR3 length: 15
clone size: many
J gene: TRBJ2-3
V gene: TRBV3-1
D gene: TRBD2
CDR3 protein: CASSQDLAGGDTQYF
CDR3 DNA: TGTGCCAGCAGCCAAGATCTAGCGGGAGGGGATACGCAGTATTTT

CDR3 length: 15
clone size: many
J gene: TRBJ2-1
V gene: TRBV4-2
D gene: -
CDR3 protein: CASSQGGHPGDEQFF
CDR3 DNA: TGTGCCAGCAGCCAAGGCGGACACCCGGGTGATGAGCAGTTCTTC

CDR3 length: 13
clone size: many
J gene: TRBJ1-5
V gene: TRBV11-2
D gene: -
CDR3 protein: CASSTQGNQPQHF
CDR3 DNA: TGTGCCAGCAGCACACAGGGCAATCAGCCCCAGCATTTT

CDR3 length: 14
clone size: many
J gene: TRBJ2-3
V gene: TRBV9
D gene: -
CDR3 protein: CASSVGPNTDTQYF
CDR3 DNA: TGTGCCAGCAGCGTGGGACCCAACACAGATACGCAGTATTTT

CDR3 length: 15
clone size: many
J gene: TRBJ1-4
V gene: TRBV11-2
D gene: -
CDR3 protein: CASSSSFGQNGKLFF
CDR3 DNA: TGTGCCAGCAGCTCCTCATTTGGACAGAACGGAAAACTGTTTTTT

CDR3 length: 15
clone size: many
J gene: TRBJ2-7
V gene: TRBV19
D gene: -
CDR3 protein: CASRTTDRYSYEQYF
CDR3 DNA: TGTGCCAGTAGGACGACCGACCGATACTCCTACGAGCAGTACTTC

CDR3 length: 14
clone size: -
J gene: TRBJ1-6
V gene: TRBV7-9
D gene: -
CDR3 protein: CASSLYSDNSPLHF
CDR3 DNA: TGTGCCAGCAGCTTATACAGCGACAATTCACCCCTCCACTTT

CDR3 length: 14
clone size: few
J gene: TRBJ2-5
V gene: TRBV7-3
D gene: -
CDR3 protein: CASSLSRAQETQYF
CDR3 DNA: TGTGCCAGCAGCTTAAGTCGGGCCCAAGAGACCCAGTACTTC

CDR3 length: 11
clone size: many
J gene: TRBJ2-3
V gene: TRBV29-1
D gene: -
CDR3 protein: CSVADTDTQYF
CDR3 DNA: TGCAGCGTTGCGGACACAGATACGCAGTATTTT

CDR3 length: 15
clone size: many
J gene: TRBJ1-1
V gene: TRBV11-2
D gene: -
CDR3 protein: CASSLGVGFSTEAFF
CDR3 DNA: TGTGCCAGCAGCTTAGGGGTAGGGTTTAGCACTGAAGCTTTCTTT

CDR3 length: 16
clone size: many
J gene: TRBJ1-3
V gene: TRBV7-6
D gene: TRBD1
CDR3 protein: CASSRRTGVSGNTIYF
CDR3 DNA: TGTGCCAGCAGCCGGAGGACAGGCGTCTCTGGAAACACCATATATTTT

CDR3 length: 14
clone size: many
J gene: TRBJ2-7
V gene: TRBV27
D gene: -
CDR3 protein: CASSSGRRHYEQYF
CDR3 DNA: TGTGCCAGCAGTTCGGGACGTCGACACTACGAGCAGTACTTC

CDR3 length: 15
clone size: -
J gene: TRBJ1-5
V gene: TRBV6-2/TRBV6-3
D gene: -
CDR3 protein: CASSYRAVGNQPQHF
CDR3 DNA: TGTGCCAGCAGTTACAGGGCTGTAGGCAATCAGCCCCAGCATTTT

CDR3 length: 14
clone size: -
J gene: TRBJ1-2
V gene: TRBV7-2
D gene: -
CDR3 protein: CASSLDGLVYGYTF
CDR3 DNA: TGTGCCAGCAGCTTAGACGGACTAGTCTATGGCTACACCTTC

CDR3 length: 12
clone size: -
J gene: TRBJ2-1
V gene: TRBV15
D gene: -
CDR3 protein: CATSESYNEQFF
CDR3 DNA: TGTGCCACCAGCGAGAGTTACAATGAGCAGTTCTTC

CDR3 length: 14
clone size: few
J gene: TRBJ1-1
V gene: TRBV5-4
D gene: TRBD1
CDR3 protein: CASSSQTGSDEAFF
CDR3 DNA: TGTGCCAGCAGCTCCCAGACAGGGAGCGATGAAGCTTTCTTT

CDR3 length: 13
clone size: -
J gene: TRBJ1-1
V gene: TRBV7-9
D gene: -
CDR3 protein: CASSFTQGTEAFF
CDR3 DNA: TGTGCCAGCAGCTTTACGCAGGGCACTGAAGCTTTCTTT

CDR3 length: 14
clone size: -
J gene: TRBJ1-6
V gene: TRBV29-1
D gene: -
CDR3 protein: CSVAGPSWDSPLHF
CDR3 DNA: TGCAGCGTTGCAGGGCCTAGTTGGGATTCACCCCTCCACTTT

CDR3 length: 14
clone size: -
J gene: TRBJ2-2
V gene: TRBV12-3/TRBV12-4
D gene: -
CDR3 protein: CASISGHGGGELFF
CDR3 DNA: TGTGCCAGTATAAGCGGTCATGGTGGCGGGGAGCTGTTTTTT

CDR3 length: 18
clone size: few
J gene: TRBJ2-3
V gene: TRBV4-3
D gene: TRBD2
CDR3 protein: CASSQDWVGRTRTDTQYF
CDR3 DNA: TGCGCCAGCAGCCAAGACTGGGTCGGGAGGACTCGCACAGATACGCAGTATTTT

CDR3 length: 15
clone size: few
J gene: TRBJ2-7
V gene: TRBV7-6
D gene: -
CDR3 protein: CASSLVPGRDYEQYF
CDR3 DNA: TGTGCCAGCAGCTTAGTTCCCGGCCGAGACTACGAGCAGTACTTC

CDR3 length: 17
clone size: many
J gene: TRBJ2-1
V gene: TRBV20-1
D gene: TRBD2
CDR3 protein: CSARARLAGLRGLGQFF
CDR3 DNA: TGCAGTGCTAGAGCCCGACTAGCGGGTCTCCGCGGTTTAGGGCAGTTCTTC

CDR3 length: 14
clone size: many
J gene: TRBJ1-5
V gene: TRBV6-1
D gene: -
CDR3 protein: CASSGTWRNQPQHF
CDR3 DNA: TGTGCCAGCAGTGGTACATGGCGCAATCAGCCCCAGCATTTT

CDR3 length: 14
clone size: many
J gene: TRBJ2-2
V gene: TRBV19
D gene: TRBD1
CDR3 protein: CASSVTGGAGELFF
CDR3 DNA: TGTGCCAGTAGTGTCACAGGGGGAGCCGGGGAGCTGTTTTTT

CDR3 length: 15
clone size: many
J gene: TRBJ2-1
V gene: TRBV7-2
D gene: -
CDR3 protein: CASQGSASGYNEQFF
CDR3 DNA: TGTGCCAGCCAAGGGTCGGCGTCGGGATACAATGAGCAGTTCTTC

CDR3 length: 17
clone size: few
J gene: TRBJ2-2
V gene: TRBV7-3
D gene: -
CDR3 protein: CASSSRGTARNTGELFF
CDR3 DNA: TGTGCCAGCAGCTCACGGGGGACAGCGAGAAACACCGGGGAGCTGTTTTTT

CDR3 length: 13
clone size: -
J gene: TRBJ1-2
V gene: TRBV20-1
D gene: -
CDR3 protein: CSARPYQGNGYTF
CDR3 DNA: TGCAGTGCTAGACCATATCAGGGAAATGGCTACACCTTC

CDR3 length: 14
clone size: many
J gene: TRBJ2-4
V gene: TRBV7-2
D gene: -
CDR3 protein: CASSLDGGSDIQYF
CDR3 DNA: TGTGCCAGCAGCTTAGACGGGGGCTCGGACATTCAGTACTTC

CDR3 length: 15
clone size: few
J gene: TRBJ1-2
V gene: TRBV11-2
D gene: -
CDR3 protein: CASTTGGLGNYGYTF
CDR3 DNA: TGTGCCAGCACCACGGGGGGGCTGGGGAACTATGGCTACACCTTC

CDR3 length: 16
clone size: many
J gene: TRBJ2-1
V gene: TRBV7-9
D gene: TRBD2
CDR3 protein: CASSLSLAGGQDEQFF
CDR3 DNA: TGTGCCAGCAGCTTATCACTAGCGGGAGGTCAAGATGAGCAGTTCTTC

CDR3 length: 14
clone size: large
J gene: TRBJ2-7
V gene: TRBV27
D gene: -
CDR3 protein: CASSLDGSTYEQYF
CDR3 DNA: TGTGCCAGCAGTTTAGACGGGAGCACCTACGAGCAGTACTTC

CDR3 length: 15
clone size: few
J gene: TRBJ2-5
V gene: TRBV18
D gene: -
CDR3 protein: CASSPMTSPEETQYF
CDR3 DNA: TGTGCCAGCTCACCTATGACTAGTCCGGAGGAGACCCAGTACTTC